This T cell receptor beta chain was retrieved from a study of Graves' ophthalmopathy and Graves' hyperthyroidism (dated by TCRdb to about 2018). Regarding the research as a whole: Peripheral blood was collected before any treatment was given, at the time of initial diagnosis. Once sampling was done, hyperthyroidism patients were given methimazole at a starting dose of 30 mg daily, while ophthalmopathy patients were given high-dose intravenous methylprednisolone. The 100 discovery patients were randomly split 7:3 into training and test sets. TCR beta repertoire signatures were used to distinguish Graves' ophthalmopathy from Graves' hyperthyroidism and to predict progression to ophthalmopathy. T-cell repertoires of thyroid tissue and blood were compared in five or six hyperthyroidism patients. For independent validation, a separate cohort was made up of 18 hyperthyroidism patients plus 17 patients who later progressed from hyperthyroidism to ophthalmopathy. To explore V-J signatures that separate ophthalmopathy from hyperthyroidism, a discovery set of 95 to 100 patients was enrolled, consisting of 43 with ophthalmopathy and about 60 with stable hyperthyroidism. In total, approximately 130 blood samples were TCR-sequenced: fewer than 50 ophthalmopathy, over 70 hyperthyroidism and approximately 17 hyperthyroidism-to-ophthalmopathy patients.

The CDR3 has 14 amino acids, counting the end cysteine and phenylalanine. Only CDR3 DNA is held: 42 bases, read in frame from base 1. The germline V gene (reference sequence) sets CDR1 to SGHKS and CDR2 to YYEKEE. The trim is 4 bases for V and 5 bases for J, with a gap of 15 bases between the germline ends. Details on this clonotype: What antigen it recognizes has not been identified. Base qualities are not provided; no much larger clone lies one nucleotide away.

Overall results and qualifications from the work: Sample size was not statistically predetermined, and group allocation was not concealed from the investigators. The 13-signature model separated ophthalmopathy from stable hyperthyroidism with 85% to 90% sensitivity and 81% to 82% specificity in cross-validation, and 80%/75% in the test set. In validation, the model predicted ophthalmopathy progression with 70.59% sensitivity and less than 80% specificity; more than ten predicted patients were CT-confirmed with GO in a median of approximately 6.5 months. Most of the expanded thyroid clonotypes with a frequency above 0.001 were also detected in blood, and it was suggested that the thyroid immune response may be reflected by blood repertoires.

The ophthalmopathy patients had moderately to severely active disease, with a Clinical Activity Score of 3 or higher, a NOSPECS grade of 4 or higher, and a disease duration of less than 3 months. Patients with other autoimmune diseases, uncontrolled infections, pregnancy or lactation were excluded from the study. Diagnosis relied on clinical symptoms, serum thyroxine, TRAb, thyroid ultrasound and orbital computed tomography. Using Ficoll-Paque density gradient centrifugation, PBMCs were isolated from less than 11 ml of fresh peripheral blood. Trizol reagent was used to extract the total RNA, and its quality was then checked on an Agilent 2100 Bioanalyzer. For repertoire sequencing, TCR beta CDR3 regions were amplified from RNA transcripts. The first round of RT-PCR was done with HTBI primers and the Qiagen OneStep RT-PCR kit, and was followed by a second round of multiplex PCR, then size selection and purification. The libraries underwent paired-end sequencing with 100 bp reads on an Illumina HiSeq2000. The paper's processing steps were these. SOAPnuke was used for read processing, and reads with adapters, uncalled bases, a mean Phred below 15, or no exact constant-primer or identifier match were discarded. COPE v1.2.5 was used to merge high-quality paired reads. Clonotypes were defined as unique nucleotide sequences and were aligned to IMGT TRB V, D and J references using MiTCR v1.1. Only V-J combinations with frequency above 0.0001 were analysed, covering over 99% of repertoires. For each V-J combination, a TCR clonal expansion and chaos score was defined as F50 clonal expansion divided by the chaos observed in the TCRdist matrix. Welch's t-statistics and random forest were used to reduce features to about a dozen V-J combinations, which were fed into a naive Bayes classifier. Thyroid-blood repertoire similarity was quantified with the Morisita-Horn index. In TCRdb, the public reads were trimmed at Q25 with fastp and aligned with MiXCR, with productive beta chains retained. One record per CDR3 amino acid sequence lists the most common genes and DNA. For this entry, the V and J calls and clone size follow TCRdb and not the study's own pipeline. The sample table holds some 390,000 distinct CDR3 sequences, of which roughly 18% were seen once. The ten largest clones take up 1.6% of the sample.

The rearranged segments are TRBV5-5 and TRBJ1-1, with a weak D call of TRBD1 (6 bases match). Sequencing was done on a sample of peripheral blood. The sequence derives from a young woman with Graves' ophthalmopathy. Donor details come from another sample of the same person, matched by shared clones. CDR3 sequence: CASSQIGGGTEAFF. The base sequence is TGTGCCAGCAGCCAAATCGGAGGGGGAACTGAAGCTTTCTTT.